Sequencing of this T cell receptor beta chain was carried out in a study of CD8 T cells in acute hepatitis C reinfection (dated by TCRdb to about 2021). With regard to the full study: This study examined the TCRbeta repertoire of CD8+ T cells that recognize the HCV NS3-1073 epitope, both during acute infection and after viral clearance. Paired acute and follow-up samples were contributed by four spontaneous resolvers.

Comments on this clone: Its antigen is currently not known. No much larger clone is present one base from it, and per-base qualities are unavailable.

Genomic DNA was extracted from FACS-sorted cells, and TCRbeta chain sequencing was performed through the commercial immunoSEQ service. In the authors' own workflow: Repertoire data were analyzed with ImmunoSEQ Analyzer software v3.0 and R v3.5.1. Only productive rearrangements were analyzed, as sequences containing stop codons or out-of-frame rearrangements were removed. Simpson diversity, Shannon entropy, CDR3 length and nucleotide addition metrics were obtained from the sequencing provider. Clonotypes were grouped by frequency into dominant, sub-dominant, low or lowest abundance categories, and clonotypes below 0.1% were left out of most analyses. Any CDR3 amino acid clonotype present in at least two subjects at a cumulative frequency of at least 0.5% was labeled public. Held by TCRdb, this immuneACCESS table contains in-frame sequences only and omits some clones. Under half of the omission traces to an unresolved V gene where checked; the cause of the rest is unknown. The DNA gave D and trimming, while V, J and clone size come from that table. The sample profile shows about 38,000 clones; 80% to 90% of them were found once. The ten top clones hold about a tenth of the sample.

Read against the paper, the sample's time point label means: naive CD8 control sorted from an acute-time-point sample. Enrolled in the Montreal Hepatitis C Cohort (HEPCO) in Canada, the donors were people who inject drugs, and these donors were followed every 3 months. Acute primary HCV infection was defined as a positive HCV RNA or antibody test that came after a negative test within the prior 24 weeks. Surface staining used CD3, CD8 and CD45RO antibodies, with an aqua fixable dye to exclude dead cells. The cohort comprised fewer than 10 spontaneous resolvers, defined by HCV RNA clearance within 24 weeks. Once thawed from cryostorage, peripheral blood mononuclear cells underwent negative selection via the MACS CD8+ T cell Isolation Kit to obtain CD8+ T cells. Cells were sorted on a BD FACSAria II cell sorter. The CDR3 contains 13 residues, cysteine and phenylalanine counted. The only DNA kept is the CDR3, 39 bases in frame from the first base. CDR1 and CDR2 (SGHVS, FQNEAQ) derive from the germline V gene. V loses 1 base of germline sequence and J loses 7 bases, and the interval between the two ends is 8 bases.

The paper's findings and limits, for the study overall: Only the TCRbeta chain was sequenced in bulk, so alphabeta pairing of public clonotypes could not be determined. High diversity was observed in NS3-1073 specific repertoires, and no significant differences in diversity were found between acute resolver, follow-up resolver and acute chronic samples. It was rare for CDR3 sequences to be shared with other epitopes, and exact matching may have been limited by differing sequencing approaches. No follow-up repertoires were available for chronically infected subjects, since NS3-1073 specific cells were too rare to be sorted. About a dozen public clonotypes were found regardless of outcome, and V04-02/J02-02 was used by one public clonotype. TRBV04 and TRBV06 gene families were preferentially used in all groups, and this usage was not explained by overrepresentation in the naive pool.

This receptor chain uses TRBV7-8 and TRBJ2-1; the D region may be TRBD1 or TRBD2, each matching 5 bases equally. The source material was naive CD8+ T cells from PBMCs. Read against the paper, the sample's cell subset or site label means: sorted total naive CD45RO-negative CD8+ T cells. The source is a woman aged 18-35 years who spontaneously cleared hepatitis C infection. The DNA reads as follows: TGTGCCAGCAGCTTAGGAGGGGTAAATGAGCAGTTCTTC. It translates as CASSLGGVNEQFF.